This is a list of T cell receptor beta chains from one sample in a study of tumor and adjacent non-tumor tissue in lung cancer. TCRdb re-called the multiplex PCR reads with MiXCR, one entry per CDR3 protein. This table holds some 100,000 distinct CDR3 sequences, around 75% found once. Sequenced input: lung tumor tissue. The receptors originated from a woman aged 55-70 years with non-small cell lung cancer. The CDR3 runs from the conserved cysteine through the conserved F or W. A D gene is named only where the DNA matches it firmly. Expanded clones get a size class; other rows say once, few or many, or leave the size out.

J | size | V | D | CDR3 | DNA
TRBJ1-2 | few | TRBV29-1 | TRBD1 | CCVAQGLGNYGYTF | TGCTGCGTTGCACAGGGGCTGGGGAACTATGGCTACACCTTC
TRBJ1-3 | - | TRBV5-1 | - | CASNKEPSRWGNTIYF | TGCGCCAGCAACAAGGAGCCCTCGAGGTGGGGAAACACCATATATTTT
TRBJ1-1 | - | TRBV7-2 | - | CASSFGQGTKTEAFF | TGTGCCAGCAGCTTTGGGCAGGGAACGAAGACTGAAGCTTTCTTT
TRBJ1-1 | - | TRBV4-3 | - | CDRSQDKWVTEAFF | TGCGACAGGAGCCAAGACAAGTGGGTCACTGAAGCTTTCTTT
TRBJ2-7 | - | TRBV11-2 | TRBD2 | CASSYGTSRGYEQYF | TGTGCTAGCAGCTACGGGACTAGCAGGGGCTACGAGCAGTACTTC
TRBJ1-5 | - | TRBV11-2 | - | CVSSLDPAGNRPQHF | TGTGTCAGCAGCTTAGATCCAGCGGGTAATCGGCCCCAGCATTTT
TRBJ2-1 | - | TRBV11-1 | TRBD2 | CASSPRRLAGWNEQFF | TGTGCCAGCAGCCCGAGGAGGCTAGCGGGTTGGAACGAGCAGTTCTTC
TRBJ1-5 | - | TRBV4-1 | - | CASRPPGIFNQLQHF | TGCGCCAGCAGGCCCCCTGGGATTTTTAACCAGCTCCAGCATTTT
TRBJ1-2 | - | TRBV6-6 | - | CTSSPDSYGYIF | TGTACCAGCAGCCCCGATAGCTATGGCTACATCTTC
TRBJ1-5 | once | TRBV11-2 | TRBD1 | CASRTGTDQPQHF | TGTGCCAGCAGGACAGGGACCGATCAGCCCCAGCATTTT
TRBJ1-3 | - | TRBV7-8 | - | CASSLDSLSGNTIYF | TGTGCCAGCAGCTTAGACAGCCTCTCTGGAAACACCATATATTTT
TRBJ2-3 | - | TRBV11-3 | - | CASIKSQGDTQYF | TGTGCAAGCATAAAGAGTCAAGGTGATACGCAGTATTTT
TRBJ2-4 | few | TRBV9 | TRBD1 | CASSVTTGGSGNIQYF | TGTGCCAGCAGCGTCACGACAGGGGGATCGGGAAACATTCAGTACTTC
TRBJ2-3 | - | TRBV12-3/TRBV12-4 | - | CACISDLGAQYF | TGTGCCTGCATTTCGGACCTAGGGGCGCAGTATTTT
TRBJ2-3 | - | TRBV6-1 | - | CASSGQDRDMQYF | TGTGCCAGCAGTGGACAGGATCGAGATATGCAGTATTTT
TRBJ2-3 | - | TRBV6-6 | - | CASSYSKRFRTDTQYF | TGTGCCAGCAGTTACTCGAAAAGGTTTCGCACAGATACGCAGTATTTT
TRBJ2-3 | - | TRBV11-2 | TRBD2 | CASSLTGGTGVDTQCF | TGTGCCAGCAGCTTAACGGGGGGAACGGGGGTGGATACGCAGTGTTTT
TRBJ2-2 | - | TRBV20-1 | - | CSARATGRDAGELLF | TGCAGTGCTAGAGCCACAGGGCGGGACGCCGGGGAGCTGCTATTT
TRBJ2-7 | - | TRBV11-1 | - | CTSSPDRYERYF | TGTACCAGCAGCCCCGACAGATACGAGCGGTACTTC
TRBJ2-4 | - | TRBV12-3/TRBV12-4 | - | CASSRDWNDRNIQYF | TGTGCCAGCAGCCGCGACTGGAACGACCGAAACATTCAGTACTTC
TRBJ2-2 | - | TRBV7-3 | - | CASSSQAGGNTGELFF | TGTGCCAGCAGTTCTCAAGCCGGGGGGAACACCGGGGAGCTGTTTTTT
TRBJ2-5 | - | TRBV4-3 | - | CVSSRYRDSQETQYF | TGCGTCAGCAGCCGATACCGTGACTCACAAGAGACCCAGTACTTC
TRBJ2-1 | - | TRBV28 | - | CASSRSESLNEQFF | TGTGCCAGCAGTCGAAGCGAGAGCCTCAATGAGCAGTTCTTC
TRBJ1-6 | - | TRBV11-2 | TRBD1 | CATSLDIAGGTSLHF | TGTGCCACCAGCTTAGATATTGCAGGGGGGACATCCCTCCACTTT
TRBJ1-6 | - | TRBV28 | - | CASNSGYSHLHF | TGTGCCAGCAACTCAGGGTACTCACACCTCCACTTT
TRBJ1-5 | - | TRBV11-2 | - | CASSSEGFQLQHF | TGTGCCAGCAGCTCCGAGGGTTTTCAACTCCAGCATTTT
TRBJ1-2 | - | TRBV6-2/TRBV6-3 | - | CASCYSPIQGDYGYTF | TGTGCCAGTTGTTACTCCCCAATACAGGGAGACTATGGCTACACCTTC
TRBJ2-2 | - | TRBV11-1 | TRBD1 | CARSPGTGVTGELFF | TGTGCCCGGAGCCCCGGGACAGGGGTCACCGGGGAGTTGTTTTTT
TRBJ2-3 | few | TRBV18 | - | CASSPTGTQPQYF | TGTGCCAGCTCACCAACGGGGACCCAGCCCCAGTATTTT
TRBJ2-7 | - | TRBV7-9 | - | CASSSITYERYF | TGTGCCAGTAGCTCAATCACCTACGAGCGGTACTTC
TRBJ2-7 | - | TRBV5-1 | - | CASSLSEVVGNYEQYF | TGCGCTAGCAGCTTGTCCGAGGTCGTAGGGAACTACGAGCAGTACTTC
TRBJ2-3 | - | TRBV12-3/TRBV12-4 | - | CVSSLEGGITDTQYF | TGTGTCAGCAGTTTAGAGGGCGGAATCACAGATACGCAGTATTTT
TRBJ1-2 | - | TRBV29-1 | - | CSASYGYTF | TGCAGCGCTTCCTATGGCTACACCTTC
TRBJ2-3 | - | TRBV20-1 | TRBD2 | CSAVLAGGSDTRYF | TGCAGTGCTGTACTTGCGGGAGGGTCTGATACGCGGTATTTT
TRBJ1-3 | - | TRBV11-2 | - | CASSLNPSRNTIYF | TGTGCCAGCAGCTTAAACCCCTCTAGAAACACCATATATTTT
TRBJ2-7 | - | TRBV7-9 | - | CASSRQDIPYELYF | TGTGCCAGCAGCCGACAGGACATCCCCTACGAGCTGTACTTC
TRBJ1-3 | few | TRBV12-3/TRBV12-4 | - | CASKGEGFFTIYF | TGTGCCAGCAAGGGGGAGGGGTTTTTCACCATATATTTT
TRBJ1-5 | - | TRBV28 | - | CASSSVSQPQNF | TGTGCCAGCAGTTCAGTTTCTCAGCCCCAGAATTTT
TRBJ2-1 | - | TRBV11-1 | - | CASPRGLAGWDEQFF | TGTGCCAGCCCGAGGGGGCTAGCGGGTTGGGATGAGCAGTTCTTC
TRBJ2-5 | once | TRBV12-3/TRBV12-4 | - | CASYIRTGWELQETHYF | TGTGCCAGCTACATAAGGACTGGCTGGGAGCTACAAGAGACCCATTACTTC
TRBJ2-1 | - | TRBV20-1 | TRBD2 | CSARSSGRGRCELFF | TGCAGTGCCAGAAGTAGCGGGAGGGGTCGGTGTGAGCTGTTCTTC